The 2 T cell receptor beta chains in this list originate from one sample, sequenced in a study of cytomegalovirus exposure and HLA in healthy donors. Primers included in the PCR were 60 Vbeta and 13 Jbeta primers. Assay used: immunoSEQ multiplex PCR; TCRdb lists only in-frame clones, some missing. Of 170,000 or so clones listed, roughly three quarters are singletons. The sequencing input was PBMCs. These receptors were taken from a woman between 50 and 59 years old in good health and CMV-seropositive.

The chain joins TRBV7-2 to TRBJ2-4, with D perhaps TRBD1 (6 bases). CDR3 length: 12 residues. V was trimmed by 5 bases and J by 7 bases, leaving 9 bases between them. Germline CDR1 reads SGHTA; CDR2 reads FQGNSA. CDR3 DNA: TGTGCCAGCAGCCAACAGGGTAACATTCAGTACTTC. Protein product: CASSQQGNIQYF.

This sequence joins TRBV19 and TRBJ2-5; D is perhaps TRBD2 (6 bases). The CDR3 is 14 residues long. The germline CDR1 and CDR2 sequences are LNHDA and SQIVND (reference sequence). V was cut by 5 bases and J by 5 bases, with 15 bases left in between. As DNA, the CDR3 is TGTGCCAGTAGTCCCGGGACTTCCTCGGAGACCCAGTACTTC. Translation: CASSPGTSSETQYF.